Detailed here is one TCR beta chain. This table comes from immunoSEQ multiplex PCR, and its TCRdb copy is limited to in-frame clones, with some not included. In the table there are approximately 90,000 clones, roughly 84% of which are singletons. V was clipped by 3 bases and J by 2 bases; unmatched bases: 2. Germline-derived CDR1 and CDR2 are SGHNT and YYREEE (reference sequence). CDR3 length: 14 amino acids. This specimen comes from a study of OX40 agonist ivuxolimab in advanced cancers. The chain uses TRBV5-4 and TRBJ2-7, with TRBD1 matching over 10 bases. This TCR was sampled from an adult with an advanced solid tumor such as melanoma, head and neck, liver or kidney cancer. Sequencing was performed on CD4+ or CD8+ T cells sorted from blood, taken in a trial of the OX40 agonist ivuxolimab. CDR3 protein: CASSSTGGTYEQYF. In DNA form, the CDR3 reads TGTGCCAGCAGCTCGACAGGGGGCACCTACGAGCAGTACTTC. Full variable domain (rest looked up from reference TRBV5-4 and TRBJ2-7): ETGVTQSPTHLIKTRGQQVTLRCSSQSGHNTVSWYQQALGQGPQFIFQYYREEENGRGNFPPRFSGLQFPNYSSELNVNALELDDSALYLCASSSTGGTYEQYFGPGTRLTVT.